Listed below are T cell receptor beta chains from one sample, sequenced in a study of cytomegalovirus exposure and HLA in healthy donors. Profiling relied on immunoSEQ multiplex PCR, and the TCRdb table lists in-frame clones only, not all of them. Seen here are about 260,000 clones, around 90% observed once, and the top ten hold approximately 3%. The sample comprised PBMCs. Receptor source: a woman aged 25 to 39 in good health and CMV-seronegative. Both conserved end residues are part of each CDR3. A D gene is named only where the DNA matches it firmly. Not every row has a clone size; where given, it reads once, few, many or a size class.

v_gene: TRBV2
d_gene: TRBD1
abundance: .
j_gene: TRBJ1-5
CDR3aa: CASSPGRGQPQHF
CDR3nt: TGTGCCAGCAGTCCCGGCAGGGGGCAGCCCCAGCATTTT

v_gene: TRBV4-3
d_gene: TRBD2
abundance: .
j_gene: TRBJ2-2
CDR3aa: CASSQGPSGSSGELFF
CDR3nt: TGCGCCAGCAGCCAGGGACCGAGCGGGAGTTCCGGGGAGCTGTTTTTT

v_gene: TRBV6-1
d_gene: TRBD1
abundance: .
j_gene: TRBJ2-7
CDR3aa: CASSKAAGTGYPYEQYF
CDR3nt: TGTGCCAGCAGTAAAGCCGCCGGGACAGGGTACCCCTACGAGCAGTACTTC

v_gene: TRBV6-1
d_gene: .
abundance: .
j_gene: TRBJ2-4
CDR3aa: CASSEYRAKNIQYF
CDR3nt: TGTGCCAGCAGTGAGTATAGGGCCAAAAACATTCAGTACTTC

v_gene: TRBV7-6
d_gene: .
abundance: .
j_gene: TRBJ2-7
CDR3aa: CASSFKGLYEQYF
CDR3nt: TGTGCCAGCAGTTTCAAGGGACTCTACGAGCAGTACTTC

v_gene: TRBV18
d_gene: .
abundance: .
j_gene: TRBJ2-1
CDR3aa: CQRAAGTLHNEQFF
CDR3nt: TGTCAGCGTGCAGCCGGGACTCTACACAATGAGCAGTTCTTC

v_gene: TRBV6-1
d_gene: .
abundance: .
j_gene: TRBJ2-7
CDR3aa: CASSQTYEQYF
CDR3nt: TGTGCCAGCAGTCAGACCTACGAGCAGTACTTC

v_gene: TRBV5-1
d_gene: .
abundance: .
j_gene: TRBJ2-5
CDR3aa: CASSLGQGQLETQYF
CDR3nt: TGCGCCAGCAGCTTGGGACAAGGACAACTAGAGACCCAGTACTTC

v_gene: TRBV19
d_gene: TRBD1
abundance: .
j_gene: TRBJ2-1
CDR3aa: CASSIGAAGGFWINEQFF
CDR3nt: TGTGCCAGTAGTATAGGGGCGGCAGGGGGCTTTTGGATCAATGAGCAGTTCTTC

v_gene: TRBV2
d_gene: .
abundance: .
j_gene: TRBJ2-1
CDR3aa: CASTGLVGYNEQFF
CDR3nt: TGTGCCAGCACGGGGCTAGTGGGATACAATGAGCAGTTCTTC

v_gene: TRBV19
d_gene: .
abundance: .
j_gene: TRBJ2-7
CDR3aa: CASSPPVSGIFYEQYF
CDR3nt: TGTGCCAGTAGTCCGCCGGTCAGCGGCATTTTCTACGAGCAGTACTTC

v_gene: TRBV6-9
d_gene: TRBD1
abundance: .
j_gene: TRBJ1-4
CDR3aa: CASRGRGRDEKLFF
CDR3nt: TGTGCCAGCAGGGGCAGGGGGCGGGATGAAAAACTGTTTTTT

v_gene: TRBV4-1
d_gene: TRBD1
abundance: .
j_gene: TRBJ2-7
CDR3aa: CASSQLGQGAVPTYEQYF
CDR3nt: TGCGCCAGCAGCCAACTCGGACAGGGGGCCGTGCCTACCTACGAGCAGTACTTC

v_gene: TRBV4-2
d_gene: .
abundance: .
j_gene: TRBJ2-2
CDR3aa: CASSQVWSEGTGELFF
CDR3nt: TGTGCCAGCAGCCAAGTCTGGAGCGAGGGGACCGGGGAGCTGTTTTTT

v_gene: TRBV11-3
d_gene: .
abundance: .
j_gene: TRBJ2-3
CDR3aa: CASRPLGAKDTQYF
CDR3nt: TGTGCCAGCAGGCCCTTGGGGGCCAAAGATACGCAGTATTTT

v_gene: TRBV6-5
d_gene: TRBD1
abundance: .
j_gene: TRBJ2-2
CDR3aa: CASSYGTGGNTGELFF
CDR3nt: TGTGCCAGCAGTTACGGGACAGGGGGGAACACCGGGGAGCTGTTTTTT

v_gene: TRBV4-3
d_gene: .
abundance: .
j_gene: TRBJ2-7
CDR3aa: CASSQEGQTRFIYEQYF
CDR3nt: TGCGCCAGCAGCCAAGAGGGCCAAACTAGGTTTATCTACGAGCAGTACTTC

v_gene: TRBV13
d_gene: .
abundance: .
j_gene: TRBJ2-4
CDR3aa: CASSLGRGNIQYF
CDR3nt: TGTGCCAGCAGCTTGGGTAGGGGAAACATTCAGTACTTC

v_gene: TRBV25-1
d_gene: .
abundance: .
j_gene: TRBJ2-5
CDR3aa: CASSEYPGQETQYF
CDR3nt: TGTGCCAGCAGTGAATATCCAGGCCAAGAGACCCAGTACTTC

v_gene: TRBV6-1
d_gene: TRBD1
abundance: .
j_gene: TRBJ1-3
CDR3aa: CATGQVSGNTIYF
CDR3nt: TGTGCCACTGGACAGGTATCTGGAAACACCATATATTTT

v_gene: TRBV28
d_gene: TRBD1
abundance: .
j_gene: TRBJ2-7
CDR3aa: CASSWDRGAFEQYF
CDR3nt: TGTGCCAGCAGTTGGGACAGGGGGGCCTTCGAGCAGTACTTC

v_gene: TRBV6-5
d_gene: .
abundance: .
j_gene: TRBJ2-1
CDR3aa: CASSYRDTINEQFF
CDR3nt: TGTGCCAGCAGTTACCGGGACACCATCAATGAGCAGTTCTTC

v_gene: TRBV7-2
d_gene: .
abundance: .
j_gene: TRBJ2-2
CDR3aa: CASSLGRNTGELFF
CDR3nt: TGTGCCAGCAGCTTAGGGCGGAACACCGGGGAGCTGTTTTTT

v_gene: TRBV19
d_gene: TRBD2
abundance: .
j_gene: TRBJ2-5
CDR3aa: CASSRAGVSETQYF
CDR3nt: TGTGCCAGTAGTCGAGCGGGAGTGTCAGAGACCCAGTACTTC

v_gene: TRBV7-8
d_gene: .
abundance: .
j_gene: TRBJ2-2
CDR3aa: CASSRTGTNTGELFF
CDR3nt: TGTGCCAGCAGCCGTACCGGGACTAACACCGGGGAGCTGTTTTTT

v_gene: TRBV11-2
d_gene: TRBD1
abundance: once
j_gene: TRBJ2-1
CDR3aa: CASSSWDRVRYNEQFF
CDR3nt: TGTGCCAGCAGCTCCTGGGACAGGGTAAGATACAATGAGCAGTTCTTC

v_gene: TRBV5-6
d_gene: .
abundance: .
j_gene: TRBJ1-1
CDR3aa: CASSPLGGVSTEAFF
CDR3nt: TGTGCCAGCAGCCCCTTGGGGGGAGTAAGCACTGAAGCTTTCTTT

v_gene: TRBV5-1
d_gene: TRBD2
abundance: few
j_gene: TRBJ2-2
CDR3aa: CASSFVSGRSGTGELFF
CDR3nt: TGCGCCAGCAGCTTCGTTAGCGGGAGGTCGGGCACCGGGGAGCTGTTTTTT

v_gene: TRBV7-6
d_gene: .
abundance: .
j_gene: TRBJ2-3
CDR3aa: CASSLFPLTDTQYF
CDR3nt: TGTGCCAGCAGCTTATTTCCCCTCACAGATACGCAGTATTTT

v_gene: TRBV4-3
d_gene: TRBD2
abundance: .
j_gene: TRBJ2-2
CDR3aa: CASSQDRASGNTGELFF
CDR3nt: TGCGCCAGCAGCCAAGATAGGGCTAGCGGAAACACCGGGGAGCTGTTTTTT

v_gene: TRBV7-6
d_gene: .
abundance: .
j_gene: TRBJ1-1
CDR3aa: CASSLGQGTTEAFF
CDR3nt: TGTGCCAGCAGCTTAGGGCAGGGTACCACTGAAGCTTTCTTT

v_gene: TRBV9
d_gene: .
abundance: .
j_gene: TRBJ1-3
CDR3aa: CASSVDDVVGNTIYF
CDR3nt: TGTGCCAGCAGCGTAGATGATGTAGTTGGAAACACCATATATTTT

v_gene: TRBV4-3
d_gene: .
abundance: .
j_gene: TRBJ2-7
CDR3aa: CASSQGEGRLDGYEQYF
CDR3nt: TGCGCCAGCAGCCAGGGCGAGGGAAGATTAGATGGGTACGAGCAGTACTTC

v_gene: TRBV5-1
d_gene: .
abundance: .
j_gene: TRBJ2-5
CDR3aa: CASSLATGFLETQYF
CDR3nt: TGCGCCAGCAGCTTGGCCACAGGGTTTCTAGAGACCCAGTACTTC

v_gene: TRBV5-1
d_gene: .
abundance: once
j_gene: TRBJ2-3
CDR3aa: CASSLSPTDTQYF
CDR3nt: TGCGCCAGCAGCTTGAGCCCCACAGATACGCAGTATTTT

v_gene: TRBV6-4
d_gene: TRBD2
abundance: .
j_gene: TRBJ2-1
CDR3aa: CASRELIQLAGGHNEQFF
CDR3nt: TGTGCCAGCAGGGAGCTTATACAGCTAGCGGGAGGGCACAATGAGCAGTTCTTC

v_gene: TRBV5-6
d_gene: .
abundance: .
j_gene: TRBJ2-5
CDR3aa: CASSLRTPSETQYF
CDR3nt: TGTGCCAGCAGCTTGAGGACACCTTCGGAGACCCAGTACTTC

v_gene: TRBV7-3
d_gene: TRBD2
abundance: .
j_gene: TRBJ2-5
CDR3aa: CASSNTAGVRETQYF
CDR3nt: TGTGCCAGCAGCAATACAGCGGGAGTGCGAGAGACCCAGTACTTC

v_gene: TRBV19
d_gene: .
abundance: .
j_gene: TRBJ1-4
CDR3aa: CASSPAPGRTTNEKLFF
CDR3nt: TGTGCCAGTAGTCCTGCACCAGGTAGAACAACTAATGAAAAACTGTTTTTT

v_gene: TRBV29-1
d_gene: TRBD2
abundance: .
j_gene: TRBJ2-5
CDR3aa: CSVERGTSGTRETQYF
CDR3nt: TGCAGCGTTGAACGAGGGACTAGCGGGACCAGGGAGACCCAGTACTTC

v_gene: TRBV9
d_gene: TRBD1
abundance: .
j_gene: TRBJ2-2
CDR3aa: CASSVASDRVNTGELFF
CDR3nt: TGTGCCAGCAGCGTAGCTTCGGACAGGGTTAACACCGGGGAGCTGTTTTTT

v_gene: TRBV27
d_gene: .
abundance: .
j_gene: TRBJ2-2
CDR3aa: CASRWERSNTGELFF
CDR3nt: TGTGCCAGCCGCTGGGAGCGGTCGAACACCGGGGAGCTGTTTTTT

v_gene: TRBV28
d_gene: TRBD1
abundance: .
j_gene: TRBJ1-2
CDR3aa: CASIPLNRGLSLYGYTF
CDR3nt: TGTGCCAGCATTCCCCTCAACAGGGGCCTCAGCCTCTATGGCTACACCTTC

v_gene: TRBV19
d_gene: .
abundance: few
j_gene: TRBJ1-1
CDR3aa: CASRTPTRNTEAFF
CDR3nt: TGTGCCAGTAGAACTCCTACTCGGAACACTGAAGCTTTCTTT

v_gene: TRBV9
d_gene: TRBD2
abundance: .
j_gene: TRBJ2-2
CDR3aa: CASSGTSGSVGTGELFF
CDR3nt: TGTGCCAGCAGCGGTACTAGCGGGAGCGTAGGGACCGGGGAGCTGTTTTTT

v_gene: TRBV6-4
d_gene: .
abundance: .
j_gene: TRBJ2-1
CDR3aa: CASSDGGAEQFF
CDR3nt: TGTGCCAGCAGTGATGGGGGGGCCGAGCAGTTCTTC

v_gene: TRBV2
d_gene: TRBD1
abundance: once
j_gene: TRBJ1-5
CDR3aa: CASSVDRAYQPQHF
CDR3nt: TGTGCCAGCAGTGTGGACAGGGCCTATCAGCCCCAGCATTTT

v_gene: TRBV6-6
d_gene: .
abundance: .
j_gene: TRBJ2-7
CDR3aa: CASSYSNRVGYEQYF
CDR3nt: TGTGCCAGCAGTTACTCGAACAGGGTGGGGTACGAGCAGTACTTC

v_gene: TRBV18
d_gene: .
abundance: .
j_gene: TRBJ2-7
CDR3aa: CASSPPGAEQYF
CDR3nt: TGTGCCAGCTCACCGCCAGGGGCCGAGCAGTACTTC

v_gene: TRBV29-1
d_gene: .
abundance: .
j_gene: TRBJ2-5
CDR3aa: CSVGSQEETQYF
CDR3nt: TGCAGCGTTGGGTCGCAGGAGGAGACCCAGTACTTC

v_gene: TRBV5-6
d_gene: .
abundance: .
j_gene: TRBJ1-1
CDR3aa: CASSFRGNTEAFF
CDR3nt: TGTGCCAGCAGCTTCAGAGGGAACACTGAAGCTTTCTTT

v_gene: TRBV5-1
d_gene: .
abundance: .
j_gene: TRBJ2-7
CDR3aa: CASSSGLHRDPKWGEQYF
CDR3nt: TGCGCCAGCAGCTCTGGCCTCCACCGGGATCCCAAGTGGGGCGAGCAGTACTTC

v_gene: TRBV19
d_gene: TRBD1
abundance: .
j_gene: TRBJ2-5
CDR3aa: CASSSRTGGVPRETQYF
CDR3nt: TGTGCCAGTAGTTCGCGGACAGGCGGAGTACCCAGAGAGACCCAGTACTTC

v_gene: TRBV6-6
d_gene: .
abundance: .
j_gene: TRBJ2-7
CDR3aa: CASSYSAGAGYEQYF
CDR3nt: TGTGCCAGCAGTTACTCGGCAGGTGCTGGCTACGAGCAGTACTTC

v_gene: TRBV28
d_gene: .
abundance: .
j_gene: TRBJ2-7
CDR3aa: CASSSPGTKPYEQYF
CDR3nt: TGTGCCAGCAGTTCCCCCGGGACAAAACCCTACGAGCAGTACTTC

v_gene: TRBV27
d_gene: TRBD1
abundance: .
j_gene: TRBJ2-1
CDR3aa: CASSLGTGGNNEQFF
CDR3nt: TGTGCCAGCAGTTTAGGGACAGGGGGTAACAATGAGCAGTTCTTC

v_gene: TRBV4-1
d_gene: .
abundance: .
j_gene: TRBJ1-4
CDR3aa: CASSQVRLATNEKLFF
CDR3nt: TGCGCCAGCAGCCAAGTTAGGTTAGCAACTAATGAAAAACTGTTTTTT

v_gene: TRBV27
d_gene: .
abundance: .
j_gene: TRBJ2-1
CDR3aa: CATGGGGGSYNEQFF
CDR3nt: TGTGCCACCGGAGGAGGGGGCGGCTCCTACAATGAGCAGTTCTTC

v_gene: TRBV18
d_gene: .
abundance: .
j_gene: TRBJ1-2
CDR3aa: CASSHRPGHQGGDSNYGYTF
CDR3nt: TGTGCCAGCTCACACCGTCCGGGACACCAAGGTGGAGATTCTAACTATGGCTACACCTTC